This T cell receptor (beta chain) appears in the sequencing data of a study of cytomegalovirus exposure and HLA in healthy donors. Overall study: Unique TCRs from HLA-typed donors, 65 million to 85 million of them, were held in an early data release. Broader study findings: The authors assumed roughly uniform sequencing depth across donors for presence/absence analyses. Accurate predictions that matched the HLA-A and HLA-B alleles of most subjects were reportedly made from TCR beta sequences. Overall, approximately 150 TCR beta chains were annotated as cytomegalovirus-associated.

CDR3 length: 14 residues. The V and J ends lost 5 bases and 1 base respectively, with 11 bases between them. Germline assignment: CDR1 SGHTA and CDR2 FQGNSA. PCR amplification relied on 60 Vbeta primers (plus 13 Jbeta primers). Produced via immunoSEQ multiplex PCR; TCRdb's table is partial and in-frame only. Seen here are around 130,000 clones, about 80% observed once, and the top ten hold around 3.6%. With respect to this clone: Its target is unknown.

This receptor was identified in a woman in her forties in good health and CMV-seronegative. The sequenced sample consisted of PBMCs. V is TRBV7-2 and J is TRBJ1-1, with unresolved D. CDR3 protein: CASSQLTGNTEAFF. The DNA for the CDR3 is TGTGCCAGCAGCCAGCTGACGGGGAACACTGAAGCTTTCTTT.